This is a list of T cell receptor beta chains from one sample in a study of blood T cell repertoires in COVID-19. TCRdb keeps only in-frame clones here, not all; method: immunoSEQ multiplex PCR. Of roughly 270,000 clones listed, about 82% are singletons. Sequenced input: peripheral blood. These TCRs come from a man in his fifties or sixties with active or convalescent COVID-19. Both conserved end residues are part of each CDR3. D genes are given only for firm matches. Size is stated for part of the rows, as once, few or many counts, or as a class when the clone is expanded.

>TRBJ2-7|NA|TRBD1|TRBV11-1
TGTGCCAGCAGCTTAGATCAGGGGGCGGTCTCCTACGAGCAGTACTTC
CASSLDQGAVSYEQYF
>TRBJ2-3|NA|NA|TRBV28
TGTGCCACGTGGCGGGAGAGGGGGACGCAGTATTTT
CATWRERGTQYF
>TRBJ1-5|NA|TRBD1|TRBV28
TGTGCCAGCACTATAGGACAGGGGAATAATCAGCCCCAGCATTTT
CASTIGQGNNQPQHF
>TRBJ2-5|NA|NA|TRBV12-3/TRBV12-4
TGTGCCAGCAGTTTTGAACTAGTGAAGACCCAGTACTTC
CASSFELVKTQYF
>TRBJ2-1|NA|NA|TRBV7-2
TGTGCCAGCAGCTTAGATAGAACCTACAATGAGCAGTTCTTC
CASSLDRTYNEQFF
>TRBJ2-7|NA|NA|TRBV7-2
TGTGCCAGCAGCTTAGCGCGAACCTACGAGCAGTACTTC
CASSLARTYEQYF
>TRBJ2-2|NA|TRBD2|TRBV7-3
TGTGCCAGCAGCTTGGGACTAGCGGGAGGGCCTGGCGGGGAGCTGTTTTTT
CASSLGLAGGPGGELFF
>TRBJ2-2|NA|NA|TRBV12-5
TGTGCTAGTGGCCCCTGGAGCGGGGAGCTGTTTTTT
CASGPWSGELFF
>TRBJ1-1|NA|NA|TRBV5-5
TGTGCCAGCAGCCCCCGGAGGGGTGAAGCTTTCTTT
CASSPRRGEAFF
>TRBJ2-2|NA|NA|TRBV5-6
TGTGCCAGCAGCTTTATTGTGTCGACCGGGGAGCTGTTTTTT
CASSFIVSTGELFF
>TRBJ2-1|NA|NA|TRBV12-5
TGTGCTAGTGGCCCCCCTAGCAGCAATGAGCAGTTCTTC
CASGPPSSNEQFF
>TRBJ1-2|few|TRBD1|TRBV12-3/TRBV12-4
TGTGCCAGCAGTCGGGGACAGGGGTATGGCTACACCTTC
CASSRGQGYGYTF
>TRBJ2-2|many|TRBD1|TRBV6-6
TGTGCCAGCAGTCGACAGGGTAACACCGGGGAGCTGTTTTTT
CASSRQGNTGELFF
>TRBJ2-3|NA|TRBD2|TRBV9
TGTGCCAGCAGCACTGGGACTAGCGGGAGCACAGATACGCAGTATTTT
CASSTGTSGSTDTQYF
>TRBJ2-5|NA|TRBD2|TRBV10-3
TGTGCCATCAGTGACCCCGGACTAGCGGGAGAAGAGACCCAGTACTTC
CAISDPGLAGEETQYF
>TRBJ2-2|NA|TRBD2|TRBV3-1/TRBV3-2
TGTGCCAGCAGCCAGGCCTACTCTAGCGGGAGGGTGTTTTTT
CASSQAYSSGRVFF
>TRBJ2-7|NA|TRBD1|TRBV5-4
TGTGCCAGCAGCTTATACAGGGGGGACCACGAGCAGTACTTC
CASSLYRGDHEQYF
>TRBJ1-6|few|NA|TRBV30
TGTGCCTGGAGTGTTGTGTTTGGGGCTTTCGGTTCACCCCTCCACTTT
CAWSVVFGAFGSPLHF
>TRBJ2-3|NA|TRBD2|TRBV9
TGTGCCAGCAGCGTAGTGGGGACTAGCGGGGGCACAGATACGCAGTATTTT
CASSVVGTSGGTDTQYF
>TRBJ1-3|few|NA|TRBV12-3/TRBV12-4
TGTGCCAGCAGCCTAGCCGGACAGTCCATATATTTT
CASSLAGQSIYF
>TRBJ2-4|once|NA|TRBV19
TGTGCCAGTAGTACGACAGCCCCCCCAGGCATTCAGTACTTC
CASSTTAPPGIQYF
>TRBJ1-1|NA|NA|TRBV6-5
TGTGCCAGCAGACTTACGGCTCAGGGCACTGAAGCTTTCTTT
CASRLTAQGTEAFF
>TRBJ2-7|few|NA|TRBV19
TGTGCCAGTAGTCCAGTCCACAGGGATACCTACGAGCAGTACTTC
CASSPVHRDTYEQYF
>TRBJ1-5|NA|NA|TRBV6-2/TRBV6-3
TGTGCCAGCAGCAATGGACAGTTTCTCAGCAATCAGCCCCAGCATTTT
CASSNGQFLSNQPQHF
>TRBJ2-3|NA|NA|TRBV2
TGTGCCAGCAGCCGCCGGGAGACTAGCACAGATACGCAGTATTTT
CASSRRETSTDTQYF
>TRBJ2-1|NA|TRBD2|TRBV27
TGTGCCAGCAGCGAACCTAGCGGAGAGCAGTTCTTC
CASSEPSGEQFF
>TRBJ2-1|NA|TRBD2|TRBV14
TGTGCCAGCAGCCAAGCTCTGTCGGGAGGGTGGGACAATGAGCAGTTCTTC
CASSQALSGGWDNEQFF
>TRBJ1-2|NA|TRBD1|TRBV11-2
TGTGCCAGCAGCTTCTCGGACAGGAACTATGGCTACACCTTC
CASSFSDRNYGYTF
>TRBJ1-1|NA|NA|TRBV7-8
TGTGCCAGCAGCGTACGAGGCGGGAACACTGAAGCTTTCTTT
CASSVRGGNTEAFF
>TRBJ2-2|once|TRBD1|TRBV11-3
TGTGCCAGCAGCTCCCGGACAGGCCCCCCCGGGGAGCTGTTTTTT
CASSSRTGPPGELFF
>TRBJ2-3|NA|NA|TRBV20-1
TGCAGTGCCAGTACCCGAGCAACAGATACGCAGTATTTT
CSASTRATDTQYF
>TRBJ1-1|once|TRBD1|TRBV19
TGTGCCAGTAGTATAGATACAGGGGGCGAGACTGAAGCTTTCTTT
CASSIDTGGETEAFF
>TRBJ2-7|NA|TRBD2|TRBV5-1
TGCGCCAGCAGCCAATCTTTAGCGGGGACCCGCTCCTACGAGCAGTACTTC
CASSQSLAGTRSYEQYF
>TRBJ2-7|NA|TRBD1|TRBV3-1/TRBV3-2
TGTGCCAGCAGCCAAGTTGGGACAGCCTACGAGCAGTACTTC
CASSQVGTAYEQYF
>TRBJ1-2|NA|NA|TRBV6-5
TGTGCCAGCAGTTACTCGAAGAGTTACAACTATGGCTACACCTTC
CASSYSKSYNYGYTF
>TRBJ1-2|NA|TRBD1|TRBV15
TGTGCCACTGCGTTGGGACAGGATGATGGCTACACCTTC
CATALGQDDGYTF
>TRBJ1-1|NA|NA|TRBV19
TGTGCCAGTAGCCCCCGCGGGGCAGGCGGAGTGAACACTGAAGCTTTCTTT
CASSPRGAGGVNTEAFF